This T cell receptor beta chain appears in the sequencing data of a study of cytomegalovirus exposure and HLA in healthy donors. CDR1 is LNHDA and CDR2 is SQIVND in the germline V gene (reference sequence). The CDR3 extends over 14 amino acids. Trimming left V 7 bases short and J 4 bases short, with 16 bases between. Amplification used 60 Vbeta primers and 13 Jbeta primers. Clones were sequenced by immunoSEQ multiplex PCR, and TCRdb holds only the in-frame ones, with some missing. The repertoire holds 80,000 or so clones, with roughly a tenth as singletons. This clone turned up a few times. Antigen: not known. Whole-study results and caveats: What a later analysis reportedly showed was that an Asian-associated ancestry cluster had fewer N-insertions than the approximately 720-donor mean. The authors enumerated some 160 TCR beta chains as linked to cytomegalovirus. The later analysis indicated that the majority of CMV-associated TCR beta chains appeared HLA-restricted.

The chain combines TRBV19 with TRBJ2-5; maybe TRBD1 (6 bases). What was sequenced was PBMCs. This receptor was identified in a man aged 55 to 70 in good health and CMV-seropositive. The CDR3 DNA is TGTGCCAGTACCCCTCGGCAGGGGCCAGAGACCCAGTACTTC. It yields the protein CASTPRQGPETQYF.